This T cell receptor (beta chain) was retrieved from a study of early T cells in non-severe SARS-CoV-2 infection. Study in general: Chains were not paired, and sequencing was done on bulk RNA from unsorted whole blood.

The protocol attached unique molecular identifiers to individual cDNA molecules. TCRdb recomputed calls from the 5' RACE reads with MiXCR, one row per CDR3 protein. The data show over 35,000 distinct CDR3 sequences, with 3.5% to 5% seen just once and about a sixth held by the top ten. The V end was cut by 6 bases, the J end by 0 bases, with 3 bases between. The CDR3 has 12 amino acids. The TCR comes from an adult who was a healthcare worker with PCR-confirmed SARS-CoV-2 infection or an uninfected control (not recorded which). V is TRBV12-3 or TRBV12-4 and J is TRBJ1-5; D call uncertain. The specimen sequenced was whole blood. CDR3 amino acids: CASRFSNQPQHF. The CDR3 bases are TGTGCCAGCAGATTTAGCAATCAGCCCCAGCATTTT.